These 25 T cell receptor beta chains originate from one sample sequenced in a study of blood T cell repertoires in COVID-19. Clones were read by immunoSEQ multiplex PCR, and TCRdb kept only the in-frame ones, dropping some. Of 75,000 or so clones in the sample, approximately 80% were seen once. The source material was peripheral blood. These receptor sequences come from a woman in her seventies with acute or convalescent COVID-19.

The J gene is TRBJ2-1, the V gene TRBV5-1; D is perhaps TRBD2 (6 bases). This CDR3 has 14 amino acids. The V and J ends lost 6 bases and 8 bases respectively, with 18 bases between them. Germline V gene lookup returns CDR1 SGHRS and CDR2 YFSETQ. The CDR3 region is CASTRGGVVDEQFF. The CDR3 DNA follows: TGCGCCAGCACACGGGGCGGGGTAGTCGATGAGCAGTTCTTC.

The chain is built from TRBV18 and TRBJ1-2; 8 bases are a match to TRBD1. This CDR3 spans 13 amino acids. Germline V gives CDR1 KGHSH, CDR2 LQKENI. The V gene end was trimmed by 6 bases and the J gene end by 7 bases; junction bases not matched to a gene: 7. CDR3 region: CASSLQGGPGYTF. CDR3 nucleotide sequence: TGTGCCAGCTCCCTACAGGGGGGCCCTGGCTACACCTTC.

The V gene is TRBV5-8, the J gene TRBJ1-2; D is perhaps TRBD1 (5 bases). The V gene lost 3 bases and the J gene lost 4 bases, with 16 bases spanning the gap. Germline V gene sequence: CDR1 SGHTS, CDR2 YDEGEE. The CDR3 contains 15 residues. DNA of the CDR3: TGTGCCAGCAGCTCGCAGGGATCCGTGGGCTATGGCTACACCTTC. Its protein product is CASSSQGSVGYGYTF.

CDR3 amino acids: CASSLTSGRDTQYF. The CDR3 nucleotides are TGTGCCAGCAGTCTGACTAGCGGTCGAGATACGCAGTATTTT. The gene calls are TRBV7-8 and TRBJ2-3; 9 nucleotides line up with TRBD2. The J segment lost 5 bases and the V segment lost 6 bases, leaving 6 bases of the junction unmatched. The length of the CDR3 is 14 residues. Germline values: CDR1 SGHVS, CDR2 FQNEAQ. Combining the CDR3 with reference TRBV7-8 and TRBJ2-3 gives the whole variable domain GAGVSQSPRYKVAKRGQDVALRCDPISGHVSLFWYQQALGQGPEFLTYFQNEAQLDKSGLPSDRFFAERPEGSVSTLKIQRTQQEDSAVYLCASSLTSGRDTQYFGPGTRLTVL.

V gene TRBV19 combines with J gene TRBJ1-2; D remains ambiguous. The CDR3 loop spans 14 amino acids. Trimming took off 8 bases at V and 4 bases at J, with 17 bases between the two ends. Germline V CDR1 and CDR2: LNHDA, SQIVND (reference sequence). DNA for the CDR3: TGTGCCAGTCGAGCGACGACCGGCGGCTATGGCTACACCTTC. Translated: CASRATTGGYGYTF.

This clone occurred once. The CDR3 DNA is TGTGCCAGCAGCTCCGGGATGAACACTGAAGCTTTCTTT. Translated, it gives CASSSGMNTEAFF. This sequence joins TRBV5-6 and TRBJ1-1; D is unresolved. The CDR3 is made up of 13 amino acids. Trimming stripped 3 bases from V and 0 bases from J, with 6 bases between. Germline V gene sequence: CDR1 SGHDT, CDR2 YYEEEE.

This chain connects TRBV11-2 to TRBJ2-5; D might be TRBD1 (5 bases). Germline lookup yields CDR1 SGHAT and CDR2 FQNNGV. V was clipped by 5 bases and J by 2 bases, with 6 bases between them. The CDR3 runs to 12 residues. As DNA, the CDR3 is TGTGCCAGCAGCCGACAGCAAGAGACCCAGTACTTC. This sequence encodes CASSRQQETQYF.

The rearrangement uses TRBV24-1 and TRBJ2-1; no clear D. This CDR3 is 16 amino acids long. Germline values: CDR1 KGHDR, CDR2 SFDVKD. Trimming stripped 0 bases from V and 4 bases from J, with 12 bases between. The CDR3 is CATSDLRPGEYNEQFF. CDR3 DNA: TGTGCCACCAGTGATTTGCGGCCAGGTGAATACAATGAGCAGTTCTTC.

Many counts were recorded for this clone. J is TRBJ2-3 and V is TRBV6-1, with 7 positions matching TRBD2. The junction had 8 bases not matched to a gene; V was cut back by 4 bases and J by 1 base. This CDR3 is 16 amino acids long. Looked up from germline, CDR1 is MNHNS and CDR2 is SASEGT. CDR3 DNA: TGTGCCAGCAGTGTCGAGCGGGGCCTTGGCACAGATACGCAGTATTTT. This gives the protein CASSVERGLGTDTQYF.

This sequence joins TRBV3-1 (or the pseudogene TRBV3-2) and TRBJ2-3; TRBD2 is a possible D gene (5 bases). Germline CDR1 and CDR2: LGHDT and YNNKEL (reference sequence). Between the trimmed V and J ends, which lost 1 base and 1 base, there was a span of 12 bases. The CDR3 contains 16 residues. The CDR3 region is CASSQVVGSGTDTQYF. The CDR3 DNA reads as TGTGCCAGCAGCCAAGTAGTTGGTAGCGGCACAGATACGCAGTATTTT.

This clone was recorded at least ten times. The J gene is TRBJ2-1, the V gene TRBV5-1; 7 bases fit TRBD1. There are 15 residues in the CDR3. CDR1 is SGHRS, CDR2 YFSETQ, per germline. V was clipped by 4 bases and J by 4 bases; unmatched bases: 8. DNA of the CDR3: TGCGCCAGCAGCCTAACCGGGACAGAATACAATGAGCAGTTCTTC. Translation: CASSLTGTEYNEQFF. Supplemented by reference TRBV5-1 and TRBJ2-1, the full variable domain reads KAGVTQTPRYLIKTRGQQVTLSCSPISGHRSVSWYQQTPGQGLQFLFEYFSETQRNKGNFPGRFSGRQFSNSRSEMNVSTLELGDSALYLCASSLTGTEYNEQFFGPGTRLTVL.

This chain joins TRBV5-4 and TRBJ2-5; weak D call: TRBD2 (6 bases). CDR3 size: 13 residues. The germline V gene has CDR1 SGHNT and CDR2 YYREEE (reference sequence). Deletions cut 3 bases from V and 9 bases from J, with 15 bases between. The CDR3, as DNA: TGTGCCAGCAGCTACATAAGCACGGGGGCCCAGTACTTC. As protein: CASSYISTGAQYF.

This sequence joins TRBV5-1 and TRBJ1-3, with D unclear. The CDR3 runs to 16 residues. The germline V gene has CDR1 SGHRS and CDR2 YFSETQ. V lost 0 bases and J lost 0, with 10 bases in between. CDR3 nucleotides: TGCGCCAGCAGCTTGGACGGGATTACCTCTGGAAACACCATATATTTT. Translated: CASSLDGITSGNTIYF.

The rearrangement uses TRBV6-5 and TRBJ1-4; D is unclear. V lost 4 bases and J 10 bases, leaving 19 bases between the germline ends. Germline-derived CDR1 and CDR2 are MNHEY and SVGAGI. The CDR3 spans 15 residues. CDR3 bases: TGTGCCAGCAGTTCTTGGAACCTTCGGCGGGGAAAACTGTTTTTT. Translated, it gives CASSSWNLRRGKLFF.

This clone has more than one count but fewer than ten. V and J are TRBV7-2 and TRBJ2-7; D is perhaps TRBD2 (5 bases). There are 15 residues in the CDR3. Per germline, CDR1 SGHTA and CDR2 FQGNSA. The V end was cut by 6 bases, the J end by 6 bases, with 21 bases between. For the CDR3, the DNA is TGTGCCAGCAGGTTGAGGGTAGACGGCTGGAGCGAGCAGTACTTC. This gives the protein CASRLRVDGWSEQYF.

Only a few counts were recorded for this clone. This chain joins TRBV2 and TRBJ2-3, with a weak D call TRBD2 (6 bases). Germline loops: CDR1 SNHLY, CDR2 FYNNEI. The CDR3 spans 15 residues. Between the trimmed V and J ends, which lost 6 bases and 2 bases, there was a span of 15 bases. The CDR3 DNA is TGTGCCAGCAGCGCACCCGCGGGGTACACAGATACGCAGTATTTT. Translation gives CASSAPAGYTDTQYF.

The J gene is TRBJ2-1, the V gene TRBV4-1; TRBD2 matches 8 bases. CDR3 size: 15 residues. The V gene's germline CDR1 is MGHRA and CDR2 YSYEKL. The V segment lost 2 bases and the J segment 7 bases; nucleotides outside the gene matches: 7. The CDR3 nucleotides read TGCGCCAGCAGCCAATCCGGGACTAGGATTAATGAGCAGTTCTTC. It specifies CASSQSGTRINEQFF.

The J gene is TRBJ2-7, the V gene TRBV5-1; the match to TRBD2 covers 9 bases. V was pared by 0 bases and J by 2 bases, with 3 bases of the junction left unmatched. The CDR3 loop spans 15 amino acids. Germline CDR1 SGHRS, CDR2 YFSETQ. The CDR3 spells CASSLGLAATYEQYF. Here the CDR3 DNA reads TGCGCCAGCAGCTTGGGACTAGCGGCAACCTACGAGCAGTACTTC.

Only a few counts were recorded for this clone. V is TRBV10-3 and J is TRBJ2-3; 13 bases fit TRBD2. After removal of 4 bases from V and 3 bases from J, the junction contained 1 base not matched to a gene. This CDR3 is 15 amino acids long. Germline CDR1 reads ENHRY; CDR2 reads SYGVKD. The CDR3: CAISGLAGGTDTQYF. In DNA form, the CDR3 reads TGTGCCATCAGTGGACTAGCGGGAGGTACAGATACGCAGTATTTT.

This chain links TRBV10-3 with TRBJ1-5; TRBD1 might be the D (5 bases). V dropped 2 bases and J dropped 3 bases, with 8 bases sitting between them. Germline CDR1 reads ENHRY; CDR2 reads SYGVKD. The CDR3 extends over 14 amino acids. CDR3 amino acids: CAISEQGFNQPQHF. The CDR3 DNA reads as TGTGCCATCAGTGAGCAGGGTTTCAATCAGCCCCAGCATTTT.

The rearrangement links TRBV5-8 to TRBJ2-1; 8 bases map to TRBD2. Germline loops: CDR1 SGHTS, CDR2 YDEGEE. The CDR3 length is 15 residues. After removal of 0 bases from V and 6 bases from J, the junction contained 5 bases not matched to a gene. Written as DNA, the CDR3 is TGTGCCAGCAGCTTGGGGGCGGGAGGACTCAATGAGCAGTTCTTC. It encodes CASSLGAGGLNEQFF.

The gene calls are TRBV2 and TRBJ1-1, with 8 bases lining up with TRBD1. Germline V gene data show CDR1 as SNHLY and CDR2 as FYNNEI. The V gene end was trimmed by 4 bases and the J gene end by 4 bases; junction bases not matched to a gene: 2. CDR3 length: 13 amino acids. CDR3 sequence (DNA): TGTGCCAGCAGTGGCCAGGGGGCCACTGAAGCTTTCTTT. It specifies CASSGQGATEAFF. The variable domain in full, with the rest retrieved from reference TRBV2 and TRBJ1-1, is EPEVTQTPSHQVTQMGQEVILRCVPISNHLYFYWYRQILGQKVEFLVSFYNNEISEKSEIFDDQFSVERPDGSNFTLKIRSTKLEDSAMYFCASSGQGATEAFFGQGTRLTVV.

This clone has more than one count but fewer than ten. The rearrangement joins TRBV23-1 to TRBJ2-2; 7 nucleotides agree with TRBD2. TRBV23-1 is an ORF; its function is uncertain. The CDR3 consists of 22 residues. V was clipped by 1 base and J by 0 bases; unmatched bases: 20. CDR3 protein: CASSQFWEGPYQIKTNTGELFF. CDR3 DNA sequence: TGCGCCAGCAGTCAATTTTGGGAGGGTCCATACCAGATTAAGACGAACACCGGGGAGCTGTTTTTT.

The chain recombines TRBV6-4 with TRBJ2-2; the match to TRBD2 covers 8 bases. Germline lookup yields CDR1 MRHNA and CDR2 SNTAGT. With 7 bases clipped from V and 7 bases from J, the junction kept 8 bases outside the gene matches. This CDR3 is 14 amino acids long. The CDR3 DNA sequence: TGTGCCAGCAATGGACTACGGGGGGGCGGGGAGCTGTTTTTT. Amino acids: CASNGLRGGGELFF.

This clone was seen ten or more times. V is TRBV10-3 and J is TRBJ2-1; 12 nucleotides line up with TRBD2. Germline CDR1 reads ENHRY; CDR2 reads SYGVKD. V lost 4 bases to trimming and J lost 9 bases; unmatched junction nucleotides: 7. The CDR3 spans 15 residues. The CDR3 sequence is CAISGGTSGRFEQFF. CDR3 bases: TGTGCCATCAGTGGGGGAACTAGCGGGAGGTTTGAGCAGTTCTTC.